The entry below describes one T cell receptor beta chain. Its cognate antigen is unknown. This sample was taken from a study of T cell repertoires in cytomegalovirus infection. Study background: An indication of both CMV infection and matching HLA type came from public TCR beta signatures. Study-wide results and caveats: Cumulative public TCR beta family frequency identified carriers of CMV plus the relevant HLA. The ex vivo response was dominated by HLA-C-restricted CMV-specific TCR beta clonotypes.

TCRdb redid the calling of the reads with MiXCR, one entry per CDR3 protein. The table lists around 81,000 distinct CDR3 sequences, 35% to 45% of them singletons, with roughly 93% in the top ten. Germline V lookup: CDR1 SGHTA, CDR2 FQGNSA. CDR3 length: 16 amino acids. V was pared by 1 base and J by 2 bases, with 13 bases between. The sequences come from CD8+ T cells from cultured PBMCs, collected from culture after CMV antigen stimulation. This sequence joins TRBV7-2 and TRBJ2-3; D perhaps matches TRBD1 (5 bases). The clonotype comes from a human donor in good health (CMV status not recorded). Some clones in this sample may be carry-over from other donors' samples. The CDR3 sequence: CASSLGQGRNTDTQYF. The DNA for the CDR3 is TGTGCCAGCAGCTTAGGTCAGGGCAGGAACACAGATACGCAGTATTTT. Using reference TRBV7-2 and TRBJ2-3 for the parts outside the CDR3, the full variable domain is GAGVSQSPSNKVTEKGKDVELRCDPISGHTALYWYRQSLGQGLEFLIYFQGNSAPDKSGLPSDRFSAERTGGSVSTLTIQRTQQEDSAVYLCASSLGQGRNTDTQYFGPGTRLTVL.